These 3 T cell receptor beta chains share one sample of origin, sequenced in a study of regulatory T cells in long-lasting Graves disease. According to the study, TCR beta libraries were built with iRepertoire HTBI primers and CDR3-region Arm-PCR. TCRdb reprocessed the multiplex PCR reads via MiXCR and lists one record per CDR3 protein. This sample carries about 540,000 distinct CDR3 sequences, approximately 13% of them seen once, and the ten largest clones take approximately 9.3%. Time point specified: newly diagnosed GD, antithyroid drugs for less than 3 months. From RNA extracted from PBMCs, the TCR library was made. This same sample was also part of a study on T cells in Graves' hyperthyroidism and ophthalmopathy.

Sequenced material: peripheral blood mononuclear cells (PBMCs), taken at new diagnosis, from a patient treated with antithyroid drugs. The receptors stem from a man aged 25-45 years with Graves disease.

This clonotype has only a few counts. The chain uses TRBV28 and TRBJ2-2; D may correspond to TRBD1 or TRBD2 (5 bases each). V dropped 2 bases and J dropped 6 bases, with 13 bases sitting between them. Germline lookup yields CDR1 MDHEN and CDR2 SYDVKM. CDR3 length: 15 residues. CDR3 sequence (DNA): TGTGCCAGCAGTTTAGAGGGGATGGGCGCCGGGGAGCTGTTTTTT. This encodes CASSLEGMGAGELFF.

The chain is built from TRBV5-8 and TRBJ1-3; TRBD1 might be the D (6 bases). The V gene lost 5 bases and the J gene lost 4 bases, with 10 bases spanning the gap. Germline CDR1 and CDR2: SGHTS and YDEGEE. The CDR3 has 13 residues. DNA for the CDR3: TGTGCCAGCAGGAAAACAGGGGGAAACACCATATATTTT. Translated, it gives CASRKTGGNTIYF.

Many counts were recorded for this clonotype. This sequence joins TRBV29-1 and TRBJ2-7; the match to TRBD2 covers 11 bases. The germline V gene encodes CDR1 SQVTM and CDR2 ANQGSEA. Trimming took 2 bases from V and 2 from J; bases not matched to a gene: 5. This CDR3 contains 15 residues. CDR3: CSVESVAGGPYEQYF. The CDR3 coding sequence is TGCAGCGTTGAATCGGTAGCGGGAGGGCCCTACGAGCAGTACTTC.